The TCR beta chain under discussion was sequenced for a study of T cells in Graves' hyperthyroidism and ophthalmopathy. As to this clonotype: No antigen is known for it.

Amplification yielded TCR beta CDR3 regions, with RNA transcripts as the source. First-round RT-PCR of the TCR CDR3 relied on the HTBI primer set. MiXCR was run by TCRdb on the multiplex PCR reads, yielding one entry per CDR3 protein. The sample holds 600,000 or so distinct CDR3 sequences; 15% to 20% are singletons and the top ten take around 4%. Study-level results: The model identified upcoming ophthalmopathy a median about 7.1 months ahead of onset. Blood also contained most expanded thyroid clonotypes above 0.001.

An absence of ophthalmopathy progression within 18 months meant stable Graves' hyperthyroidism. PBMCs were collected from a roughly 9.7 ml volume of fresh peripheral blood. This sequence originates from a woman under 40 with Graves' hyperthyroidism. Sequencing was performed on blood.

CDR3 amino acids: CASSSFPGQGGNEQFF. The CDR3 DNA reads TGTGCCAGCAGCTCCTTCCCGGGACAGGGAGGCAATGAGCAGTTCTTC. This chain joins TRBV7-9 and TRBJ2-1; 9 bases are shared with TRBD1. The ends lost 4 bases at V and 6 bases at J; junction bases unmatched: 10. CDR3 length equals 16 residues. CDR1 and CDR2 (germline): SEHNR, FQNEAQ (reference sequence).